What follows is one TCR beta chain and its context. Its cognate antigen is unknown. This sample stems from a study of T cells in localized non-small cell lung cancer. Study results and limitations: Uninvolved adjacent lung had higher T cell clonality than tumor and all other tissues.

Repertoires were generated with immunoSEQ multiplex PCR, while TCRdb's copy carries only in-frame clones and drops some. The table has roughly 20,000 clones, approximately 90% seen once. The sequences come from peripheral blood, collected before any cancer treatment. The clonotype comes from a woman aged 35 to 70 with stage I lung adenocarcinoma.

CDR3: CASSLESRGPDEQYF. CDR3 nucleotides: TGCGCCAGCAGCTTGGAATCGAGGGGGCCAGACGAGCAGTACTTC. The chain combines TRBV5-1 with TRBJ2-7; 7 bases line up with TRBD1. The trim removed 0 bases at V and 5 bases at J, leaving 8 bases unmatched. Germline CDR1 SGHRS, CDR2 YFSETQ. This CDR3 has 15 residues.